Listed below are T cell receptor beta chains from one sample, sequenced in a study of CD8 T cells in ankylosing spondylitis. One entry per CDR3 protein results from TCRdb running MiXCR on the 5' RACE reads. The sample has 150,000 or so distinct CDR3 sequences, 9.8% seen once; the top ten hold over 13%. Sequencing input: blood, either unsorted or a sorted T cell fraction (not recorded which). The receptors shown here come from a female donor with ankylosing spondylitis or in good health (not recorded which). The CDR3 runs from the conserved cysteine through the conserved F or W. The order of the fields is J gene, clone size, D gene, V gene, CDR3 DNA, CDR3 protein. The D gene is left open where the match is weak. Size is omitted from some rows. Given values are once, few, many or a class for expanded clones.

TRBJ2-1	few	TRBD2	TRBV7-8	TGTGCCAGCAGCTTAGCCGCGGGAGCCTCCTACAATGAGCAGTTCTTC	CASSLAAGASYNEQFF
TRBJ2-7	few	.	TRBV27	TGTGCCAGCAGTTTAATAGGGGGGGCGAAGTACGAGCAGTACTTC	CASSLIGGAKYEQYF
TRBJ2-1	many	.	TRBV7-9	TGTGCCAGCAGCTCCGGCTACAATGAGCAGTTCTTC	CASSSGYNEQFF
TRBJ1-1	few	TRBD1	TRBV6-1	TGTGCCAGCAGCTCCGACAGGGGTGAGTTGGACACTGAAGCTTTCTTT	CASSSDRGELDTEAFF
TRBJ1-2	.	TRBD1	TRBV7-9	TGTGCCAGCAGCTCCCCGGGACAGGGGTCCTCCTATGGCTACACCTTC	CASSSPGQGSSYGYTF
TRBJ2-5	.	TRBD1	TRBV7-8	TGTGCCAGCAGCTTAGCGCTAGGTGGGACAGGAGAGACCCAGTACTTC	CASSLALGGTGETQYF
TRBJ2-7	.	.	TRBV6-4	TGTGCCAGCAGTAGTTTCTACGGGAGCTCCTACGAGCAGTACTTC	CASSSFYGSSYEQYF
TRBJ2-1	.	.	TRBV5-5	TGTGCCAGCAGCTTCCTAGATTCGCTCTACAATGAGCAGTTCTTC	CASSFLDSLYNEQFF
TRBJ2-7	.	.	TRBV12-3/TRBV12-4	TGTGCCAGCAGTTTAGCTAACTACGAGCAGTACTTC	CASSLANYEQYF
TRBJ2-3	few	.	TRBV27	TGTGCCAGCAGTCCATCCGGGGCAGATACGCAGTATTTT	CASSPSGADTQYF
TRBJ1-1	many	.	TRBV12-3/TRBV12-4	TGTGCCAGCAGTTTATCCGACCCCCGAGAAGCTTTCTTT	CASSLSDPREAFF
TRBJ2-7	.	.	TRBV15	TGTGCCACCAGCTACAGTGGCGAGCAGTACTTC	CATSYSGEQYF
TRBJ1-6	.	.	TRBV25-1	TGTGCCAGCAGTGAATTCGGGGGTTCACCCCTCCACTTT	CASSEFGGSPLHF
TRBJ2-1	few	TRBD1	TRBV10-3	TGTGCCATCAGTTCCGGGACAGGGCGGAAGGAATCCTACAATGAGCAGTTCTTC	CAISSGTGRKESYNEQFF
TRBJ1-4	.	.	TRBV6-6	TGTGCCAGCGGAGGGGGTAAAAATGAAAAACTGTTTTTT	CASGGGKNEKLFF
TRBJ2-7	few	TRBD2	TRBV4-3	TGCGCCAGCAGCCAAGGTGGAACTAGCGGGAGACCCTACGAGCAGTACTTC	CASSQGGTSGRPYEQYF
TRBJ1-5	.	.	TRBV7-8	TGTGCCAGCAGCTTGCAGACAGCTCAGCCCCAGCATTTT	CASSLQTAQPQHF
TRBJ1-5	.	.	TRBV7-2	TGTGCCAGCAGAGAAGCGTCCAATCAGCCCCAGCATTTT	CASREASNQPQHF
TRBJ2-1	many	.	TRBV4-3	TGCGCCAGCAGCCAAGGGTCCGCTACAAGCTACAATGAGCAGTTCTTC	CASSQGSATSYNEQFF
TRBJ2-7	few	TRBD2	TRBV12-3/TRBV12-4	TGTGCCAGCGGATACTTAGCGGGAGGCTACGAGCAGTACTTC	CASGYLAGGYEQYF
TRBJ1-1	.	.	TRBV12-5	TGTGCTAGTGGTTTGACAGAAGAAGCTTTCTTT	CASGLTEEAFF
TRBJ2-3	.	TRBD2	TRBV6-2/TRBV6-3	TGTGCCAGCAGTTACCGACTAGCGGGAGGCGCAGATACGCAGTATTTT	CASSYRLAGGADTQYF
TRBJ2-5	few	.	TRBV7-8	TGTGCCAGCAGCTTACAGGCCTCAACGGAGACCCAGTACTTC	CASSLQASTETQYF
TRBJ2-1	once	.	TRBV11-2	TGTGCCAGCAGCTTACCAGGGAGCTCCTACAATGAGCAGTTCTTC	CASSLPGSSYNEQFF
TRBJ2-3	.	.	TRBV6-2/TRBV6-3	TGTGCCAGCAGTTACAGCGCCCAATCGAGAGATACGCAGTATTTT	CASSYSAQSRDTQYF
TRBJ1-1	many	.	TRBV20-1	TGCAGTGCTAGACCTGGGACGGGGGGGAACACTGAAGCTTTCTTT	CSARPGTGGNTEAFF
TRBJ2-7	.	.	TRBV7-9	TGTGCTACCGACATGAGGCCAGGGGAGCAGTACTTC	CATDMRPGEQYF
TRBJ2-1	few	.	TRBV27	TGTGCCAGCAGTTGGGGCGTAGGCCTCTACAATGAGCAGTTCTTC	CASSWGVGLYNEQFF
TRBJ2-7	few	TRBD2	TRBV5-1	TGCGCCAGCAGCTCAGCGGGAGGCACCACCCACGAGCAGTACTTC	CASSSAGGTTHEQYF
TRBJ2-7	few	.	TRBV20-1	TGCAGTGCTAGAGTTGACCGCCTGGAGCAGTACTTC	CSARVDRLEQYF
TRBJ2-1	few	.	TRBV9	TGTGCCAGCAGCGTCAAGAGCGGGAATGAGCAGTTCTTC	CASSVKSGNEQFF
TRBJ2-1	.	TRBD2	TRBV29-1	TGCAGCGCTCCACTAGCGGACCCCTACAATGAGCAGTTCTTC	CSAPLADPYNEQFF
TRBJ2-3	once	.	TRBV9	TGTGCCAGCAGCGCGTCCGGGACATCCGTGGATACGCAGTATTTT	CASSASGTSVDTQYF
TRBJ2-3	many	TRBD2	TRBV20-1	TGCAGTGCTAGCGGGGAGCTAGCGGGAACCAGCAGGGATACGCAGTATTTT	CSASGELAGTSRDTQYF
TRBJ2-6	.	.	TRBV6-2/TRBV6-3	TGTGCCAGCAGTCCCCGGATAAGCTCTGGGGCCAACGTCCTGACTTTC	CASSPRISSGANVLTF
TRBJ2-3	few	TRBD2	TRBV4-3	TGCGCCAGCAGCCCACGACTAGCGGGAGGACACACAGATACGCAGTATTTT	CASSPRLAGGHTDTQYF
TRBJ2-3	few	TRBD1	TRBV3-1	TGTGCCAGCACCCGGGACAGTGGCACAGATACGCAGTATTTT	CASTRDSGTDTQYF
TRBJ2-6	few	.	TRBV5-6	TGTGCCAGCAGTGGAGGGGCCATCTCTGGGGCCAACGTCCTGACTTTC	CASSGGAISGANVLTF
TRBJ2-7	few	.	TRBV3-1	TGTGCCAGCAGCCAAGGTGAGAGCTCCTACGAGCAGTACTTC	CASSQGESSYEQYF
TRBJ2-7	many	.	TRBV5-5	TGTGCCAGCAGCTTGGGGGGCCTAGACGAGCAGTACTTC	CASSLGGLDEQYF
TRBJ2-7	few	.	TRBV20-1	TGCAGTGCTAGCGGCCCCGGGAGTGGCTACGAGCAGTACTTC	CSASGPGSGYEQYF
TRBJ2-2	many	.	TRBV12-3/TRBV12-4	TGTGCCAGCAGTTTCCTAGCAGCGATGAACACCGGGGAGCTGTTTTTT	CASSFLAAMNTGELFF
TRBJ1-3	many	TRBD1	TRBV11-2	TGTGCCAGCAGCTTCCAACAGGGGGATTATGGAAACACCATATATTTT	CASSFQQGDYGNTIYF
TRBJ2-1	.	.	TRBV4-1	TGCGCCAGCAGCCAAGATGGGGGGACAAACAATGAGCAGTTCTTC	CASSQDGGTNNEQFF
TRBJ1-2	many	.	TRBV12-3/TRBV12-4	TGTGCCAGCAGCCTCGGACCCTATGGCTACACCTTC	CASSLGPYGYTF
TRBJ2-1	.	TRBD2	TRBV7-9	TGTGCCAGCAGCTTAGCCGAGCGGGAGTTAGGTAATGAGCAGTTCTTC	CASSLAERELGNEQFF
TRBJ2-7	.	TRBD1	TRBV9	TGTGCCAGCAGCGTAGCAGGGGGCGGCCCCTACGAGCAGTACTTC	CASSVAGGGPYEQYF
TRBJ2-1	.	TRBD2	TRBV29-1	TGCAGCGTTGAAGCCCTAGATCGGACTAGCGGGAGTGAGCAGTTCTTC	CSVEALDRTSGSEQFF
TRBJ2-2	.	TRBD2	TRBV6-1	TGTGCCAGCAGCGGGGGGGGTTATGGCGGGGAGCTGTTTTTT	CASSGGGYGGELFF
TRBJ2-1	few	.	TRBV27	TGTGCCAGCAGAACCGCCCTAAGGGCCGTCCACCCCAATGAGCAGTTCTTC	CASRTALRAVHPNEQFF
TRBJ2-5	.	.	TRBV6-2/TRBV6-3	TGTGCCAGCGGGACCGAGGAAGAGACCCAGTACTTC	CASGTEEETQYF
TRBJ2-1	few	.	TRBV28	TGTGCCACCGCTCGTGGAGCTGAGCAGTTCTTC	CATARGAEQFF
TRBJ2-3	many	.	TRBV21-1	TGTGCCAGCAGCAAACGGGCCAGGGGAAGTACAGATACGCAGTATTTT	CASSKRARGSTDTQYF
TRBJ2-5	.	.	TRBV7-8	TGTGCCAGCAGCTTACCAGGGGGGAGAGGGGAGACCCAGTACTTC	CASSLPGGRGETQYF
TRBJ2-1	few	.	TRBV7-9	TGTGCCAGCAGCTTTGAATACAATGAGCAGTTCTTC	CASSFEYNEQFF